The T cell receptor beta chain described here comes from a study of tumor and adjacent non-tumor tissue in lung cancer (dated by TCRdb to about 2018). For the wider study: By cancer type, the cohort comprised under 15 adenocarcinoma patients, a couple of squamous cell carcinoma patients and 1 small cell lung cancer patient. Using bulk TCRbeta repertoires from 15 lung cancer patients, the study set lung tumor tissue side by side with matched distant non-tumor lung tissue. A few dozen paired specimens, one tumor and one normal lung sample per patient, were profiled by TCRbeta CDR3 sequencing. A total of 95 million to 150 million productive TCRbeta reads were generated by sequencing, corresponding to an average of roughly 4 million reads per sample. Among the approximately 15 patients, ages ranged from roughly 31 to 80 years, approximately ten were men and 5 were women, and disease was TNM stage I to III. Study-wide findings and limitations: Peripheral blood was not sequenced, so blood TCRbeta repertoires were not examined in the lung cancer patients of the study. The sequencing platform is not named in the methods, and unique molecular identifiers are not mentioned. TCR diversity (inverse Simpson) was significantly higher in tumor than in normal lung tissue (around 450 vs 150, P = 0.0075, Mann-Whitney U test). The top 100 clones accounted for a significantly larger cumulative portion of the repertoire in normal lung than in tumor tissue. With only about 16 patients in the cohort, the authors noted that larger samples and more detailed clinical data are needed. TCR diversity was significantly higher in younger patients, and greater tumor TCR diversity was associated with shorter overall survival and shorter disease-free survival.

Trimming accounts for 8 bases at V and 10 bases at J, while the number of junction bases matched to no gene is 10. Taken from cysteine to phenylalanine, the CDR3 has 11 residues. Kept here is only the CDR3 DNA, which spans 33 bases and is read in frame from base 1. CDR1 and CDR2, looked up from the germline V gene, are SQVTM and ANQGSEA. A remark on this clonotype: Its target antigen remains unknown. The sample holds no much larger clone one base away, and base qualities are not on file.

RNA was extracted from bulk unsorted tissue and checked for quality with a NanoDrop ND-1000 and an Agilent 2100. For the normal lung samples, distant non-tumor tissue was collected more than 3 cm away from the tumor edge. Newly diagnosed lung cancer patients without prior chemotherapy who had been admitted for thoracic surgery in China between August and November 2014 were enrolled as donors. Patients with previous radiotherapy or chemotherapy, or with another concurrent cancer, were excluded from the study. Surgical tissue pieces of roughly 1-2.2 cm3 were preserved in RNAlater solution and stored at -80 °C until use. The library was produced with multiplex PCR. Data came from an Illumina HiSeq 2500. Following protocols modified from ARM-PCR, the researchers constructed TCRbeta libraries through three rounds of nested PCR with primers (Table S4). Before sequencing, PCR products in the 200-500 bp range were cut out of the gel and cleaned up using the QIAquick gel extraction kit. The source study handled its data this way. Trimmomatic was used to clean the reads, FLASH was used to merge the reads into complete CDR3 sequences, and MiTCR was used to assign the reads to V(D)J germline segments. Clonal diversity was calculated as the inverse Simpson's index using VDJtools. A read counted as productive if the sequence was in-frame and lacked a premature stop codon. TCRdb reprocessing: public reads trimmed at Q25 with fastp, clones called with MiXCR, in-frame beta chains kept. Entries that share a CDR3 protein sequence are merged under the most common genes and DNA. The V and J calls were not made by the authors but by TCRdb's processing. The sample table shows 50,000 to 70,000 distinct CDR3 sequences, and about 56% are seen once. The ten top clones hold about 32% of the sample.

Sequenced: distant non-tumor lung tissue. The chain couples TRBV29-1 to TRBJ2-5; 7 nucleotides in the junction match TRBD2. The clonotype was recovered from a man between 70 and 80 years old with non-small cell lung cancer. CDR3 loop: CSIAREAIQYF. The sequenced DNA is TGCAGCATTGCCCGGGAGGCGATCCAGTACTTC.